A single sample is the source of the 19 T cell receptor beta chains below, sequenced in a study of T cell repertoires in cytomegalovirus infection. TCRdb reprocessed the reads via MiXCR and lists one record per CDR3 protein. The table includes about 130,000 distinct CDR3 sequences, 20% to 30% detected once. For these receptors, no antigen is known. The specimen was PBMCs, sequenced either directly or after in vitro stimulation (not recorded which). All receptors derive from a human donor in good health (CMV status not recorded). Some clones in this sample may be carry-over from other donors' samples.

This clonotype was picked up many times. The rearrangement joins TRBV7-2 to TRBJ2-1; TRBD2 matches at 12 bases. V shed 0 bases and J 6 bases; nucleotides not matched to a gene: 3. Germline CDR1 and CDR2: SGHTA and FQGNSA. The CDR3 runs 16 residues. The CDR3 region has the DNA TGTGCCAGCAGCTTAGCAGGACTAGCGGGGACCAATGAGCAGTTCTTC. The encoded protein is CASSLAGLAGTNEQFF.

The rearrangement uses TRBV5-4 and TRBJ2-1; 10 nucleotides agree with TRBD2. There are 15 residues in the CDR3. CDR1 SGHNT and CDR2 YYREEE come from the germline V gene (reference sequence). Trimming at V came to 0 bases and at J to 7 bases, leaving 4 bases not matched to a gene. The CDR3, as DNA: TGTGCCAGCAGCTTGGGTCCAGCGGGAGGGAATGAGCAGTTCTTC. The encoded protein is CASSLGPAGGNEQFF.

The chain uses TRBV29-1 and TRBJ2-1; 7 nucleotides align to TRBD2. V was pared by 5 bases and J by 2 bases, with 9 bases of the junction left unmatched. CDR1 SQVTM and CDR2 ANQGSEA come from the germline V gene. This CDR3 contains 15 residues. The CDR3 reads CSVNQREMAYNEQFF. Here the CDR3 DNA reads TGCAGCGTTAACCAGCGGGAAATGGCCTACAATGAGCAGTTCTTC.

This clonotype was seen repeatedly, ten times or more. The rearrangement links TRBV7-2 to TRBJ2-1; TRBD2 matches 8 bases. The CDR3 runs to 16 residues. Germline values: CDR1 SGHTA, CDR2 FQGNSA. The junction had 7 bases not matched to a gene; V was cut back by 3 bases and J by 3 bases. The CDR3 DNA reads TGTGCCAGCAGCTTGACTAGCGACCCGTACTACAATGAGCAGTTCTTC. Its protein product is CASSLTSDPYYNEQFF.

This clonotype has a handful of counts. The chain couples TRBV4-2 to TRBJ2-2, with 7 bases identical to TRBD2. With 8 bases clipped from V and 0 bases from J, the junction kept 6 bases outside the gene matches. Germline V gene lookup returns CDR1 LGHNA and CDR2 YNFKEQ. The CDR3 length is 15 residues. The CDR3: CASQRSGTNTGELFF. CDR3 in DNA: TGTGCCAGCCAGAGGAGCGGGACGAACACCGGGGAGCTGTTTTTT.

The chain is built from TRBV7-2 and TRBJ2-3; no clear D. The CDR3 runs to 14 residues. Trimming took off 3 bases at V and 2 bases at J, with 9 bases between the two ends. The germline V gene encodes CDR1 SGHTA and CDR2 FQGNSA. In DNA, the CDR3 is TGTGCCAGCAGCTTCGGTTTCTACACAGATACGCAGTATTTT. Amino acids: CASSFGFYTDTQYF.

J is TRBJ2-7 and V is TRBV20-1, with 10 bases aligning to TRBD1. The CDR3 sequence is 13 residues long. V shed 5 bases, J shed 2 bases, and the junction held 3 bases outside the gene matches. Germline V lookup: CDR1 DFQATT, CDR2 SNEGSKA (reference sequence). CDR3 amino acids: CSASGTGAYEQYF. DNA of the CDR3: TGCAGTGCTTCCGGGACAGGGGCCTACGAGCAGTACTTC.

This clonotype was counted many times. CDR3 coding DNA: TGTGCCAGCAGTCCCCACCCTGGAAACACCATATATTTT. This encodes CASSPHPGNTIYF. This chain connects TRBV12-3 or TRBV12-4 to TRBJ1-3; D gene ambiguous. Trimming stripped 5 bases from V and 2 bases from J, with 7 bases between. The CDR3 length is 13 residues.

This clonotype was recorded a few times. The chain couples TRBV13 to TRBJ1-4, with D possibly TRBD1 on 5 matching bases. CDR3 length equals 14 residues. Germline CDR1 is PRHDT and CDR2 is FYEKMQ (reference sequence). V was clipped by 0 bases and J by 7 bases, with 9 bases between them. CDR3 in amino acids: CASSLGGPGEKLFF. The DNA for the CDR3 is TGTGCCAGCAGCTTAGGGGGGCCCGGTGAAAAACTGTTTTTT.

This clonotype occurred many times. The J gene is TRBJ1-2, the V gene TRBV7-2, with no clear D. Germline V lookup: CDR1 SGHTA, CDR2 FQGNSA. Trimming removed 2 bases from V and 8 bases from J, with 9 bases in between. This CDR3 comprises 12 residues. The CDR3 DNA sequence: TGTGCCAGCAGCTTATTGGGAAACGGCTACACCTTC. Protein product: CASSLLGNGYTF.

This chain connects TRBV10-3 to TRBJ2-3; tentative D call: TRBD1 (5 bases). CDR3 size: 15 residues. V lost 7 bases and J 0 bases, leaving 14 bases between the germline ends. Germline V gene sequence: CDR1 ENHRY, CDR2 SYGVKD. The CDR3 region has the DNA TGTGCCATCACTCGACAGTTGACTAGCACAGATACGCAGTATTTT. Translating gives CAITRQLTSTDTQYF.

The V gene is TRBV28, the J gene TRBJ2-3, with D tentatively TRBD2 (5 bases). The germline V gene encodes CDR1 MDHEN and CDR2 SYDVKM. The V and J ends lost 4 bases and 2 bases respectively, with 16 bases between them. The length of the CDR3 is 16 residues. The CDR3 coding sequence is TGTGCCAGCAGTTCCCCCGGCCGGGATATCACAGATACGCAGTATTTT. Amino acids: CASSSPGRDITDTQYF. Full variable domain (missing parts from reference TRBV28 and TRBJ2-3): DVKVTQSSRYLVKRTGEKVFLECVQDMDHENMFWYRQDPGLGLRLIYFSYDVKMKEKGDIPEGYSVSREKKERFSLILESASTNQTSMYLCASSSPGRDITDTQYFGPGTRLTVL.

This clonotype has a handful of counts. This chain links TRBV7-2 with TRBJ1-2; D is unresolved. CDR1 and CDR2 from the germline V gene are SGHTA and FQGNSA. The CDR3 runs 12 residues. Trimming shortened V by 5 bases and J by 5 bases, and 9 bases separated the two germline ends. The CDR3 protein is CASSPDGYGYTF. DNA of the CDR3: TGTGCCAGCAGCCCCGATGGTTATGGCTACACCTTC.

This clonotype has just a few counts. The rearrangement links TRBV11-2 to TRBJ2-1, with 7 bases aligning to TRBD1. The CDR3 sequence is 16 residues long. The germline V gene encodes CDR1 SGHAT and CDR2 FQNNGV. The trim removed 4 bases at V and 0 bases at J, leaving 6 bases unmatched. CDR3 region: CASSSQGISSYNEQFF. CDR3 DNA sequence: TGTGCCAGCAGCTCACAGGGGATTAGCTCCTACAATGAGCAGTTCTTC.

The chain links TRBV7-2 to TRBJ2-1; D possibly corresponds to TRBD2 (5 bases). CDR1 is SGHTA, CDR2 FQGNSA, per germline. The CDR3 extends over 14 amino acids. V was clipped by 4 bases and J by 6 bases, with 13 bases between them. This CDR3 is CASSSSREFNEQFF. The CDR3 coding sequence is TGTGCCAGCAGCTCCAGCCGGGAATTCAATGAGCAGTTCTTC.

The chain combines TRBV12-3 or TRBV12-4 with TRBJ2-2; 7 nucleotides match TRBD1. This CDR3 has 13 amino acids. The ends lost 7 bases at V and 5 bases at J; junction bases unmatched: 4. CDR3 loop: CASTDRVTGELFF. Written as DNA, the CDR3 is TGTGCCAGCACCGACAGGGTTACCGGGGAGCTGTTTTTT.

This clonotype has more than one count but fewer than ten. V is TRBV7-2 and J is TRBJ1-1, with unresolved D. In germline, CDR1 is SGHTA, CDR2 FQGNSA. The CDR3 covers 12 residues. V lost 4 bases and J 7 bases, leaving 10 bases between the germline ends. Here the CDR3 reads CASSSRTLEAFF. CDR3 DNA sequence: TGTGCCAGCAGCTCCCGGACTCTTGAAGCTTTCTTT.

This clonotype was counted between two and nine times. The rearrangement joins TRBV7-8 to TRBJ2-1; D might be TRBD2 (5 bases). Germline CDR1 is SGHVS and CDR2 is FQNEAQ. V lost 7 bases and J 0 bases, leaving 10 bases between the germline ends. CDR3 size: 14 residues. CDR3 in DNA: TGTGCCAGCAAAGCGGCGGGCTCCTACAATGAGCAGTTCTTC. Translation gives CASKAAGSYNEQFF.

The rearrangement joins TRBV28 to TRBJ1-5; no clear D. Germline V gene sequence: CDR1 MDHEN, CDR2 SYDVKM. The ends were cut back, 8 bases at V and 0 bases at J, with 5 bases in the middle. The length of the CDR3 is 12 residues. For the CDR3, the DNA is TGTGCCAGCCAGAGTAGCAATCAGCCCCAGCATTTT. It codes for CASQSSNQPQHF.